Listed here are 23 T cell receptor beta chains from one sample, sequenced in a study of cytomegalovirus exposure and HLA in healthy donors. PCR primers comprised 60 Vbeta and 13 Jbeta primers. Using immunoSEQ multiplex PCR, the repertoire was profiled, and TCRdb retains in-frame clones only, with some absent. The sample lists some 90,000 clones; roughly 80% were seen once. The sequenced sample consisted of PBMCs. These receptors came from a boy aged 5 to 17 in good health and CMV-seronegative.

The chain has TRBV30 and TRBJ1-5; 7 bases align to TRBD1. Germline CDR1 is GTSNPN and CDR2 is SVGIG (reference sequence). This CDR3 comprises 17 residues. V lost 0 bases and J lost 2; bases outside the gene matches: 10. The CDR3 region has the DNA TGTGCCTGGAGTGTAAAGCGGCCCACAGGGGGCAATCAGCCCCAGCATTTT. Translation: CAWSVKRPTGGNQPQHF.

The chain uses TRBV10-2 and TRBJ2-2; 10 bases map to TRBD2. This CDR3 has 16 amino acids. V lost 3 bases and J lost 6; bases outside the gene matches: 7. The V gene's germline CDR1 is WSHSY and CDR2 SAAADI. DNA for the CDR3: TGCGCCAGCAGTGAATCCGGGACTAGCGTGGCCGGGGAGCTGTTTTTT. This gives the protein CASSESGTSVAGELFF.

The rearrangement links TRBV29-1 to TRBJ2-2; 7 bases map to TRBD2. The CDR3 has 15 residues. The junction had 5 bases not matched to a gene; V was cut back by 4 bases and J by 0 bases. Germline CDR1 and CDR2: SQVTM and ANQGSEA. The chain's CDR3 is CSVVLAQTNTGELFF. The CDR3 DNA is TGCAGCGTTGTACTAGCGCAAACGAACACCGGGGAGCTGTTTTTT.

CDR3 DNA: TGCGCCAGCCGTAATGAGACCAGGTTGAACAATGGGGAAAAACTGTTTTTT. Translation: CASRNETRLNNGEKLFF. The chain couples TRBV10-1 to TRBJ1-4, with D hard to call. Germline lookup yields CDR1 WNHNN and CDR2 SYGVQD (reference sequence). CDR3 length: 17 amino acids. The V gene lost 8 bases and the J gene lost 8 bases, with 27 bases spanning the gap.

The chain recombines TRBV5-1 with TRBJ2-1, with D hard to call. V lost 0 bases, J lost 0 bases, and 7 bases lay in between. Germline CDR1 is SGHRS and CDR2 is YFSETQ. The CDR3 has 15 residues. The CDR3 protein is CASSLDPSSYNEQFF. The CDR3, as DNA: TGCGCCAGCAGCTTGGACCCGAGCTCCTACAATGAGCAGTTCTTC.

The chain carries TRBV30 and TRBJ1-4; D remains ambiguous. Trimming took 2 bases from V and 4 from J, leaving 8 bases between them. Germline CDR1 and CDR2: GTSNPN and SVGIG (reference sequence). The CDR3 covers 13 residues. The CDR3 here is CAWSPRDNEKLFF. The CDR3 coding sequence is TGTGCCTGGAGTCCCCGGGATAATGAAAAACTGTTTTTT.

This chain uses TRBV7-8 with TRBJ2-1, with D tentatively TRBD1 (5 bases). The ends were cut back, 5 bases at V and 8 bases at J, with 10 bases in the middle. Germline assignment: CDR1 SGHVS and CDR2 FQNEAQ. The CDR3 sequence is 12 residues long. Here the CDR3 reads CASSRTGYEQFF. The DNA for the CDR3 is TGTGCCAGCAGCCGCACAGGCTATGAGCAGTTCTTC.

CDR3 coding DNA: TGCGCCAGCAGCTCCGGACAGTCGGACAATCAGCCCCAGCATTTT. This gives the protein CASSSGQSDNQPQHF. The chain employs TRBV5-1 and TRBJ1-5; TRBD1 is a possible D gene (6 bases). Germline CDR1 and CDR2: SGHRS and YFSETQ. V was clipped by 3 bases and J by 3 bases, with 13 bases between them. CDR3 length equals 15 residues.

This clone appeared once. V usage is TRBV27 and J usage is TRBJ1-5; tentative D call: TRBD1 (5 bases). The CDR3 length is 14 residues. The germline gives CDR1 MNHEY, CDR2 SMNVEV (reference sequence). V lost 3 bases, J lost 4 bases, and 10 bases lay in between. For the CDR3, the DNA is TGTGCCAGCAGTTTCTCAGGGACTAATCAGCCCCAGCATTTT. Its translation: CASSFSGTNQPQHF.

In this sample, this clone turned up once. This chain uses TRBV6-5 with TRBJ2-1, with TRBD1 identical over 9 bases. Trimming took 7 bases from V and 6 from J; bases not matched to a gene: 7. Germline-derived CDR1 and CDR2 are MNHEY and SVGAGI. There are 14 residues in the CDR3. This CDR3 is CASTNGGQGNEQFF. As DNA, the CDR3 is TGTGCCAGCACTAACGGGGGACAGGGCAATGAGCAGTTCTTC.

The chain links TRBV4-1 to TRBJ1-4; TRBD1 is a possible D gene (6 bases). The V gene lost 0 bases and the J gene lost 5 bases, with 10 bases spanning the gap. This CDR3 contains 15 residues. Germline assignment: CDR1 MGHRA and CDR2 YSYEKL. CDR3 amino acids: CASSQDRGRNEKLFF. The DNA of the CDR3 is TGCGCCAGCAGCCAAGACAGGGGACGAAATGAAAAACTGTTTTTT.

The chain employs TRBV9 and TRBJ1-6; D gene uncertain. CDR3 length: 15 residues. Trimming left V 0 bases short and J 4 bases short, with 8 bases between. Germline CDR1 is SGDLS and CDR2 is YYNGEE. The CDR3 spells CASSVVAGYNSPLHF. The CDR3 DNA reads TGTGCCAGCAGCGTAGTCGCGGGGTATAATTCACCCCTCCACTTT. Looking up the rest from reference TRBV9 and TRBJ1-6 gives the full variable domain: DSGVTQTPKHLITATGQRVTLRCSPRSGDLSVYWYQQSLDQGLQFLIQYYNGEERAKGNILERFSAQQFPDLHSELNLSSLELGDSALYFCASSVVAGYNSPLHFGNGTRLTVT.

This rearrangement joins TRBV28 to TRBJ1-5, with D tentatively TRBD1 (6 bases). This CDR3 spans 14 amino acids. Between the trimmed V and J ends, which lost 5 bases and 16 bases, there was a span of 24 bases. From germline, CDR1 is MDHEN and CDR2 SYDVKM. CDR3 region: CASSPDRPMGPCHF. The CDR3 DNA reads TGTGCCAGCAGTCCCGACAGGCCTATGGGCCCGTGTCATTTT.

The V gene is TRBV6-5, the J gene TRBJ2-1; 10 bases align to TRBD2. CDR3 length: 16 amino acids. The germline gives CDR1 MNHEY, CDR2 SVGAGI. J was trimmed by 4 bases and V by 2 bases; bases with no gene match: 5. The CDR3 protein is CASSYASGRVYNEQFF. The CDR3 coding sequence is TGTGCCAGCAGTTACGCGAGCGGGAGGGTTTACAATGAGCAGTTCTTC.

The rearrangement joins TRBV27 to TRBJ1-1; unclear D gene. V was trimmed by 5 bases and J by 5 bases, leaving 12 bases between them. This CDR3 has 13 amino acids. Germline V lookup: CDR1 MNHEY, CDR2 SMNVEV (reference sequence). CDR3 sequence: CASSLRVSTEAFF. CDR3 nucleotides: TGTGCCAGCAGTCTGAGGGTCTCGACTGAAGCTTTCTTT.

The chain carries TRBV6-1 and TRBJ1-2; tentatively, D is TRBD1 (6 bases). Germline loops: CDR1 MNHNS, CDR2 SASEGT. CDR3 length: 14 amino acids. Trimming left V 6 bases short and J 4 bases short, with 15 bases between. The CDR3 DNA reads as TGTGCCAGCAGGGACAGAGGAATAGGCTATGGCTACACCTTC. This sequence encodes CASRDRGIGYGYTF.

In its sample, this clone was seen a few times. The V call is TRBV30, the J call TRBJ1-4; D gene uncertain. Germline loops: CDR1 GTSNPN, CDR2 SVGIG (reference sequence). CDR3 size: 12 residues. Trimming stripped 3 bases from V and 7 bases from J, with 9 bases between. CDR3 protein: CAWRALGEKLFF. DNA for the CDR3: TGTGCCTGGAGGGCCCTTGGTGAAAAACTGTTTTTT.

The CDR3 loop reads CASSSGQGANEQYF. The CDR3, as DNA: TGTGCCAGCAGTTCGGGACAGGGGGCAAACGAGCAGTACTTC. The gene calls are TRBV28 and TRBJ2-7, with 12 bases identical to TRBD1. The CDR3 is made up of 14 amino acids. The germline gives CDR1 MDHEN, CDR2 SYDVKM. With V trimmed by 4 bases and J by 5 bases, 3 bases remained unmatched. Filled out from reference TRBV28 and TRBJ2-7, the complete variable domain reads DVKVTQSSRYLVKRTGEKVFLECVQDMDHENMFWYRQDPGLGLRLIYFSYDVKMKEKGDIPEGYSVSREKKERFSLILESASTNQTSMYLCASSSGQGANEQYFGPGTRLTVT.

Turning to this clone: One junction end does not reproduce the germline sequence, and a read error may be involved. The chain employs TRBV9 and TRBJ1-6; 9 bases match TRBD1. This CDR3 is built from 14 residues. The germline CDR1 and CDR2 sequences are SGDLS and YYNGEE. The DNA for the CDR3 is TGTGCCAGCAGCCCCGGACAGGGGAACGGGGCACTAGACTTT. Protein product: CASSPGQGNGALDF.

The chain has TRBV4-3 and TRBJ2-1; 9 bases map to TRBD2. V lost 1 base to trimming and J lost 2 bases; unmatched junction nucleotides: 0. Germline V gene sequence: CDR1 LGHNA, CDR2 YSLEER. The CDR3 has 15 amino acids. CDR3 protein: CASSQVAGAYNEQFF. DNA for the CDR3: TGCGCCAGCAGCCAAGTAGCGGGGGCCTACAATGAGCAGTTCTTC.

The chain employs TRBV6-5 and TRBJ1-1; possible D gene TRBD1, 5 bases. The CDR3 runs to 16 residues. The germline gives CDR1 MNHEY, CDR2 SVGAGI. Between the trimmed V and J ends, which lost 0 bases and 0 bases, there was a span of 11 bases. CDR3 DNA sequence: TGTGCCAGCAGTTACTCGATAAACAGGATGAACACTGAAGCTTTCTTT. This sequence encodes CASSYSINRMNTEAFF.

The chain carries TRBV23-1 and TRBJ1-4; D is possibly TRBD1 (5 bases). TRBV23-1 is classed as an ORF, of uncertain function. V gave up 8 bases and J gave up 2 bases, with 15 bases separating them. CDR3 size: 15 residues. The CDR3 loop is CASQQAVGTNEKLFF. CDR3 coding DNA: TGCGCCAGCCAACAGGCAGTAGGGACTAATGAAAAACTGTTTTTT.

The V gene is TRBV6-1, the J gene TRBJ2-7; 13 bases match TRBD2. CDR1 is MNHNS and CDR2 is SASEGT in the germline V gene. The CDR3 has 15 amino acids. After removal of 10 bases from V and 4 bases from J, the junction contained 10 bases not matched to a gene. Written as DNA, the CDR3 is TGTGCCACCAAATTGCGGACTAGCGGGAGTTACGAGCAGTACTTC. Residues: CATKLRTSGSYEQYF.